This note documents a single T cell receptor beta chain sequence. As yet, its antigen is unknown. It was autoimmune disease history or systemic immunosuppression that excluded patients. This sample was included in a study of OX40 agonist ivuxolimab in advanced cancers. About the research overall: Each dose-escalation patient presented with hepatocellular carcinoma, melanoma, renal cell or head and neck cancer. Of mixed ages from about 20 to 80 and averaging approximately 60 years, the group was about 86% male.

Overall study results and limits: There were also nonresponders showing low normalized T-cell clonal expansion.

The method was immunoSEQ multiplex PCR; TCRdb's version includes in-frame clones alone and lacks a portion of them. The sample lists about 35,000 clones; 82% were seen once. Per germline, CDR1 SGHTA and CDR2 FQGTGA. The trim removed 5 bases at V and 7 bases at J, leaving 5 bases unmatched. The CDR3 consists of 13 residues. The V and J genes are TRBV7-3 and TRBJ2-7; 10 nucleotides line up with TRBD1. This receptor was obtained from an adult with an advanced solid tumor such as melanoma, head and neck, liver or kidney cancer. The material sequenced was CD4+ or CD8+ T cells sorted from blood, taken in a trial of the OX40 agonist ivuxolimab. The CDR3 nucleotides are TGTGCCAGCAGCCGGGACAGGGGCTGGGAGCAGTACTTC. Its protein is CASSRDRGWEQYF.